These T cell receptor beta chains were read from a single sample in a study of vaccination effects on CD4 cells after COVID-19. These receptors lack a known antigen. Libraries were prepared by immunoSEQ multiplex PCR; TCRdb keeps only in-frame clonotypes and omits some of them. The sample yields about 48,000 clones, 50% to 70% seen once. This specimen consisted of CD4+ T cells from PBMCs cultured without peptide, obtained before COVID-19 vaccination. The receptors derive from a human donor who received a COVID-19 vaccine. CDR3s include the opening cysteine and the closing phenylalanine or tryptophan. A D gene is named only where the DNA matches it firmly. Clone size is stated in some rows and not others, as once, few, many or a class when expanded.

>TRBJ2-7|TRBD2|NA|TRBV5-1
TGCGCCAGCAGCGCCGGAATTGGACTAGCGGAACCCTACGAGCAGTACTTC
CASSAGIGLAEPYEQYF
>TRBJ1-1|NA|NA|TRBV27
TGTGCCAGCAGTTTAGAGGTGAACACTGAAGCTTTCTTT
CASSLEVNTEAFF
>TRBJ1-2|NA|NA|TRBV28
TGTGCCAGCAGTTTAGGTCGTGCGGGGGCCGGGGATTATGGCTACACCTTC
CASSLGRAGAGDYGYTF
>TRBJ1-1|TRBD1|once|TRBV5-4
TGTGCCAGCAGCCCATGGCGGGGACAGGGGAGGTTACTCACTGAAGCTTTCTTT
CASSPWRGQGRLLTEAFF
>TRBJ1-6|NA|NA|TRBV28
TGTGCCAGCAGTTCAGGGAGCTCACCCCTCCACTTT
CASSSGSSPLHF
>TRBJ1-5|NA|NA|TRBV2
TGTGCCAGCAGTGGGACAGCCCGTCAGCATTTT
CASSGTARQHF
>TRBJ1-1|TRBD1|NA|TRBV10-3
TGTGCCATCGGAGAACAGGGGACCACTGAAGCTTTCTTT
CAIGEQGTTEAFF
>TRBJ1-1|NA|NA|TRBV4-1
TGCGCCAGCAGACTCGACAGAGACACTGAAGCTTTCTTT
CASRLDRDTEAFF
>TRBJ1-2|NA|few|TRBV19
TGTGCCAGTAGTACCAAGGGGGGTGCTAACTATGGCTACACCTTC
CASSTKGGANYGYTF
>TRBJ2-7|TRBD1|few|TRBV19
TGTGCCAGTAACGTGGACAGGACCTCCTACGAGCAGTACTTC
CASNVDRTSYEQYF
>TRBJ2-7|TRBD1|NA|TRBV6-2/TRBV6-3
TGTGCCAGCAGTTACTTCAAACCGGGACAGAAGTCCTACGAGCAGTACTTC
CASSYFKPGQKSYEQYF
>TRBJ2-6|TRBD1|NA|TRBV13
TGTGCCAGCAGCTTCCGGGACAGGGCTGGGGCCAACGTCCTGACTTTC
CASSFRDRAGANVLTF
>TRBJ1-3|NA|NA|TRBV5-4
TGTGCCAGCAGCTTGGTTGGGGTTGGGGACTCTGGAAACACCATATATTTT
CASSLVGVGDSGNTIYF
>TRBJ2-2|NA|NA|TRBV3-1/TRBV3-2
TGTGCCAGCAGCCCCGGTGGAAGCGGACCAAACACCGGGGAGCTGTTTTTT
CASSPGGSGPNTGELFF
>TRBJ2-3|TRBD2|NA|TRBV7-9
TGTGCCAGCAGCTTCGGACTAGCGTTATCCACAGATACGCAGTATTTT
CASSFGLALSTDTQYF
>TRBJ2-7|NA|NA|TRBV28
TGTGCCAGCAGTTCCCCACGAGGGCAAGTGTTCTACGAGCAGTACTTC
CASSSPRGQVFYEQYF
>TRBJ1-1|TRBD1|once|TRBV12-3/TRBV12-4
TGTGCCAGCAGTTCGACAGGGGGCCAGGGAGCTTTCTTT
CASSSTGGQGAFF
>TRBJ2-7|NA|NA|TRBV24-1
TGTGCCTCCCACCGGACAAAATGGTACCACGAGCAGTACTTC
CASHRTKWYHEQYF
>TRBJ2-1|TRBD2|NA|TRBV4-2
TGTGCCAGCAGCCAAGGGACTAGCGGGAGTTCCCACAATGAGCAGTTCTTC
CASSQGTSGSSHNEQFF
>TRBJ2-3|TRBD2|NA|TRBV10-3
TGTGCCATCAGTGAATGGGGGGGACCCACAGATACGCAGTATTTT
CAISEWGGPTDTQYF
>TRBJ1-2|NA|NA|TRBV20-1
TGCAGTGCTAGTCGGGGGGGGGACTATGGCTACACCTTC
CSASRGGDYGYTF
>TRBJ2-5|TRBD1|NA|TRBV2
TGTGCCAGCAGTAGGGACAGGGGTGGAGAGACCCAGTACTTC
CASSRDRGGETQYF
>TRBJ2-3|TRBD1|NA|TRBV30
TGTGCCTGGAGGCTAGCGTCCACAGGGGGGAAGCAGTATTTT
CAWRLASTGGKQYF
>TRBJ1-5|NA|NA|TRBV6-5
TGTGCCAGCAGCCAGGGGACGTCAGGTCAGCCCCAGCATTTT
CASSQGTSGQPQHF
>TRBJ1-2|NA|NA|TRBV5-1
TGCGCCAGCAGCTTTACAGCTAACTATGGCTACACCTTC
CASSFTANYGYTF
>TRBJ1-4|NA|NA|TRBV19
TGTGCCAGTAGTATAGGTCAGGGGCGAGAGGAAAAACTGTTTTTT
CASSIGQGREEKLFF
>TRBJ1-1|NA|few|TRBV7-9
TGTGCCAGCAGCTTCGGAGGGATCATGAACACTGAAGCTTTCTTT
CASSFGGIMNTEAFF